Each of the 28 T cell receptor beta chains below was sequenced from the same sample in a study of glioma-infiltrating T cells after dendritic cell vaccination (dated by TCRdb to the mid-2010s). Libraries were prepared through the immunoSEQ multiplex PCR assay. TCRdb retrieved this table from immuneACCESS and kept in-frame rearrangements only. Not all clones are present; in checked studies, unresolved V genes account for under half, and no reason is known for the remainder. In this sample the table shows 85,000 to 95,000 clones, approximately 90% of which occur a single time. Less than 20% of the sample rests with the top ten. Sequences were derived from blood, sampled before dendritic cell vaccination. These receptors all come from a human donor with glioblastoma.

The V call is TRBV29-1, the J call TRBJ2-7, with 7 bases matching TRBD2. The CDR3 contains 15 residues. Trimming cost V 4 bases and J 3 bases; bases outside gene matches: 12. The germline V gene has CDR1 SQVTM and CDR2 ANQGSEA. CDR3 loop: CSVVLSGGSVYEQYF. Here the CDR3 DNA reads TGCAGCGTTGTACTAAGTGGCGGGAGCGTCTACGAGCAGTACTTC.

The V call is TRBV18, the J call TRBJ1-5, with 7 bases fitting TRBD1. Unmatched junction bases numbered 2, after V lost 3 bases and J lost 3 bases. This CDR3 contains 14 residues. Per germline, CDR1 KGHSH and CDR2 LQKENI. This CDR3 reads CASSPGQANQPQHF. The CDR3 region has the DNA TGTGCCAGCTCACCCGGACAGGCCAATCAGCCCCAGCATTTT.

Many counts were recorded for this clone. The chain's CDR3 is CASSYSAGGNTGELFF. The CDR3 DNA sequence: TGTGCCAGCAGTTACTCTGCGGGAGGCAACACCGGGGAGCTGTTTTTT. The chain is built from TRBV6-6 and TRBJ2-2, with 8 bases lining up with TRBD2. V lost 0 bases, J lost 2 bases, and 2 bases stayed unmatched. CDR3 length equals 16 residues. The germline CDR1 and CDR2 sequences are MNHNY and SVGAGI (reference sequence).

This chain connects TRBV27 to TRBJ2-7; no clear D gene. With 5 bases removed from V and 0 bases from J, the gap between germline ends came to 8 bases. The CDR3 contains 13 residues. Per germline, CDR1 MNHEY and CDR2 SMNVEV (reference sequence). The CDR3 spells CASSRSHSYEQYF. As DNA, the CDR3 is TGTGCCAGCAGTCGGAGCCACTCCTACGAGCAGTACTTC.

A single count supports this clone. This sample includes further DNA sequences coding for the same CDR3. The rearrangement joins TRBV5-6 to TRBJ2-7; 11 bases agree with TRBD1. CDR1 and CDR2 from the germline V gene are SGHDT and YYEEEE. This CDR3 has 15 amino acids. V was pared by 5 bases and J by 4 bases, with 8 bases of the junction left unmatched. The CDR3 sequence: CASRNLGQGAYEQYF. CDR3 in DNA: TGTGCCAGCAGGAATCTAGGACAGGGGGCGTACGAGCAGTACTTC. Variable domain in full (rest from reference TRBV5-6 and TRBJ2-7): DAGVTQSPTHLIKTRGQQVTLRCSPKSGHDTVSWYQQALGQGPQFIFQYYEEEERQRGNFPDRFSGHQFPNYSSELNVNALLLGDSALYLCASRNLGQGAYEQYFGPGTRLTVT.

The chain couples TRBV7-8 to TRBJ1-2; tentative D call: TRBD1 (6 bases). The V end lost 2 bases, the J end lost 5 bases, and 18 bases lay between the germline ends. Germline V CDR1 and CDR2: SGHVS, FQNEAQ. The CDR3 runs 16 residues. The CDR3 protein is CASSLTSRGQSYGYTF. The CDR3 nucleotides are TGTGCCAGCAGCTTAACGTCGCGCGGACAGAGTTATGGCTACACCTTC. The entire variable domain, with the rest obtained from reference TRBV7-8 and TRBJ1-2, is as follows: GAGVSQSPRYKVAKRGQDVALRCDPISGHVSLFWYQQALGQGPEFLTYFQNEAQLDKSGLPSDRFFAERPEGSVSTLKIQRTQQEDSAVYLCASSLTSRGQSYGYTFGSGTRLTVV.

This chain joins TRBV28 and TRBJ1-2; D is unresolved. Between the trimmed V and J ends, which lost 2 bases and 4 bases, there was a span of 8 bases. The CDR3 has 13 amino acids. Germline V lookup: CDR1 MDHEN, CDR2 SYDVKM. For the CDR3, the DNA is TGTGCCAGCAGTTTAAACCGGGGCTATGGCTACACCTTC. This sequence encodes CASSLNRGYGYTF.

As to this clone: Other nucleotide sequences from this sample produce the same CDR3. This chain uses TRBV6-5 with TRBJ2-7; 9 nucleotides match TRBD1. The CDR3 is 14 residues long. Germline lookup yields CDR1 MNHEY and CDR2 SVGAGI. With V trimmed by 3 bases and J by 3 bases, 3 bases remained unmatched. The CDR3 DNA follows: TGTGCCAGCAGTTATTCGGGACAGGGCTACGAGCAGTACTTC. This gives the protein CASSYSGQGYEQYF.

This chain joins TRBV27 and TRBJ2-3; 13 positions agree with TRBD2. The CDR3 runs to 15 residues. The ends lost 5 bases at V and 5 bases at J; junction bases unmatched: 4. The germline V gene encodes CDR1 MNHEY and CDR2 SMNVEV (reference sequence). CDR3 in DNA: TGTGCCAGCAGTACTAGCGGGAGGGTGCGAGATACGCAGTATTTT. This codes for CASSTSGRVRDTQYF.

The gene calls are TRBV25-1 and TRBJ1-2; D is perhaps TRBD1 (5 bases). The CDR3 is 17 amino acids. V shed 5 bases and J shed 3 bases, with 22 bases lying between them. Looked up from germline, CDR1 is MGHDK and CDR2 is SYGVNS. The CDR3: CASSKTDKALSYYGYTF. In nucleotides, the CDR3 is TGTGCCAGCAGTAAAACGGACAAGGCCCTCTCCTACTATGGCTACACCTTC.

The V call is TRBV29-1, the J call TRBJ2-7, with a possible D match to TRBD1 (5 bases). This CDR3 is 13 amino acids long. V was clipped by 6 bases and J by 4 bases, with 16 bases between them. Germline loops: CDR1 SQVTM, CDR2 ANQGSEA. The CDR3 reads CSVGPGMGYEQYF. In nucleotides, the CDR3 is TGCAGCGTCGGGCCAGGGATGGGGTACGAGCAGTACTTC.

The chain has TRBV29-1 and TRBJ2-5, with D perhaps TRBD1 (5 bases). CDR3 length equals 12 residues. The germline V and J ends were trimmed by 4 bases and 4 bases, with 10 bases remaining between them. The germline gives CDR1 SQVTM, CDR2 ANQGSEA. CDR3 residues: CSVGGRVETQYF. For the CDR3, the DNA is TGCAGCGTTGGTGGCAGGGTAGAGACCCAGTACTTC.

The V and J genes are TRBV7-3 and TRBJ2-1; 8 bases are a match to TRBD1. J lost 6 bases, V lost 5 bases, and 12 bases had no gene match. This CDR3 spans 16 amino acids. Germline V lookup: CDR1 SGHTA, CDR2 FQGTGA. The CDR3 DNA is TGTGCCAGCAGCAGGACAGGGTACGGACTGGGCAATGAGCAGTTCTTC. Encoded protein: CASSRTGYGLGNEQFF. The complete variable domain, with remaining parts taken from reference TRBV7-3 and TRBJ2-1, reads GAGVSQTPSNKVTEKGKYVELRCDPISGHTALYWYRQSLGQGPEFLIYFQGTGAADDSGLPNDRFFAVRPEGSVSTLKIQRTERGDSAVYLCASSRTGYGLGNEQFFGPGTRLTVL.

The chain links TRBV6-5 to TRBJ2-1; 9 bases line up with TRBD1. The CDR3 is made up of 15 amino acids. Germline CDR1 reads MNHEY; CDR2 reads SVGAGI. J gave up 8 bases and V 2 bases, and 7 bases lay outside the gene matches. Written as DNA, the CDR3 is TGTGCCAGCAGTTACCAAGGACAGGGGTGGCATGAGCAGTTCTTC. This translates into CASSYQGQGWHEQFF.

The chain joins TRBV9 to TRBJ2-1; D is unresolved. The CDR3 has 14 residues. V was cut by 1 base and J by 3 bases, with 8 bases left in between. CDR1 is SGDLS, CDR2 YYNGEE, per germline. The CDR3 sequence: CASSVQHSYNEQFF. For the CDR3, the DNA is TGTGCCAGCAGCGTACAGCACAGCTACAATGAGCAGTTCTTC. Full variable domain (rest looked up from reference TRBV9 and TRBJ2-1): DSGVTQTPKHLITATGQRVTLRCSPRSGDLSVYWYQQSLDQGLQFLIQYYNGEERAKGNILERFSAQQFPDLHSELNLSSLELGDSALYFCASSVQHSYNEQFFGPGTRLTVL.

The rearrangement links TRBV19 to TRBJ1-2; D is unresolved. Per germline, CDR1 LNHDA and CDR2 SQIVND (reference sequence). Trimming shortened V by 1 base and J by 4 bases, and 22 bases separated the two germline ends. The CDR3 length is 18 residues. The CDR3 sequence: CASSIGDRSVYSGYGYTF. CDR3 nucleotide sequence: TGTGCCAGTAGTATAGGTGACCGGTCTGTTTACTCGGGCTATGGCTACACCTTC.

The chain recombines TRBV5-6 with TRBJ1-1; the D gene is possibly TRBD1 (5 bases). Trimming removed 0 bases from V and 9 bases from J, with 9 bases in between. This CDR3 is 12 amino acids long. Per the germline V gene, CDR1 is SGHDT and CDR2 is YYEEEE. CDR3 coding DNA: TGTGCCAGCAGCTTGGTAGACAGTAAAGCTTTCTTT. The encoded protein is CASSLVDSKAFF.

This clone is medium-sized (0.01 to 0.1%) within its sample. Here the CDR3 DNA reads TGTGCCAGCAGCGCTACCGGGACTAGCGGGAGTCCCAACACCGGGGAGCTGTTTTTT. Translated, it gives CASSATGTSGSPNTGELFF. The chain has TRBV7-3 and TRBJ2-2; 14 bases agree with TRBD2. The CDR3 sequence is 19 residues long. CDR1 is SGHTA, CDR2 FQGTGA, per germline. Unmatched junction bases numbered 10, after V lost 5 bases and J lost 2 bases.

The V call is TRBV4-2, the J call TRBJ2-7; TRBD2 agrees at 10 bases. CDR3 length: 18 amino acids. Per germline, CDR1 LGHNA and CDR2 YNFKEQ. V trimming: 0 bases; J trimming: 2 bases; junction bases outside the gene matches: 10. The CDR3: CASSQDYPSGLAAYEQYF. The CDR3 DNA reads TGTGCCAGCAGCCAAGACTACCCCTCAGGACTAGCGGCCTACGAGCAGTACTTC.

The chain is built from TRBV6-4 and TRBJ2-1; the match to TRBD2 covers 8 bases. V dropped 6 bases and J dropped 4; count of bases not matched to a gene: 2. The CDR3 covers 13 residues. Germline-derived CDR1 and CDR2 are MRHNA and SNTAGT. The CDR3 protein is CASSGGVYNEQFF. The CDR3 DNA sequence: TGTGCCAGCAGCGGGGGGGTGTACAATGAGCAGTTCTTC.

The V and J genes are TRBV2 and TRBJ1-2; D remains unclear. This CDR3 comprises 13 residues. Trimming took off 2 bases at V and 0 bases at J, with 4 bases between the two ends. Germline assignment: CDR1 SNHLY and CDR2 FYNNEI. CDR3 nucleotides: TGTGCCAGCAGTGAATCAGCTAACTATGGCTACACCTTC. Its protein product is CASSESANYGYTF. The full variable domain, with the rest looked up from reference TRBV2 and TRBJ1-2, is EPEVTQTPSHQVTQMGQEVILRCVPISNHLYFYWYRQILGQKVEFLVSFYNNEISEKSEIFDDQFSVERPDGSNFTLKIRSTKLEDSAMYFCASSESANYGYTFGSGTRLTVV.

The J gene is TRBJ2-7, the V gene TRBV7-7; tentatively, D is TRBD1 (6 bases). Looked up from germline, CDR1 is SSHAT and CDR2 is FNYEAQ (reference sequence). V lost 2 bases and J lost 1, with 12 bases in between. The CDR3 totals 15 residues. CDR3 sequence (DNA): TGTGCCAGCAGCTTATATTCAGGGGAGTCCTACGAGCAGTACTTC. It encodes CASSLYSGESYEQYF.

V usage is TRBV29-1 and J usage is TRBJ2-7; D might be TRBD1 (6 bases). Germline loops: CDR1 SQVTM, CDR2 ANQGSEA. V was cut by 4 bases and J by 5 bases, with 15 bases left in between. The CDR3 length is 13 residues. The CDR3: CSVVGTRSNEQYF. Here the CDR3 DNA reads TGCAGCGTTGTGGGGACAAGGAGTAACGAGCAGTACTTC.

This clone was seen a single time. Written as DNA, the CDR3 is TGTGCCAGTAGCCTATCGCCCTCGCCTCAGCCCCAGCATTTT. Protein sequence: CASSLSPSPQPQHF. V and J are TRBV19 and TRBJ1-5; D remains ambiguous. CDR1 is LNHDA, CDR2 SQIVND, per germline (reference sequence). CDR3 length equals 14 residues. The V end was cut by 6 bases, the J end by 6 bases, with 15 bases between.

The gene calls are TRBV6-5 and TRBJ1-2; 9 bases map to TRBD1. Trimming cost V 2 bases and J 8 bases; bases outside gene matches: 9. The length of the CDR3 is 15 residues. Germline loops: CDR1 MNHEY, CDR2 SVGAGI. The CDR3 DNA follows: TGTGCCAGCAGTTACGGACAGGGGTTCCGCATGGGCTACACCTTC. Translating it yields CASSYGQGFRMGYTF.

V and J are TRBV4-1 and TRBJ2-5; D is unresolved. Trimming took off 4 bases at V and 2 bases at J, with 8 bases between the two ends. The V gene's germline CDR1 is MGHRA and CDR2 YSYEKL. The length of the CDR3 is 13 residues. CDR3 loop: CASSRGLQETQYF. The DNA for the CDR3 is TGCGCCAGCAGCCGCGGCCTACAAGAGACCCAGTACTTC.

This clone was picked up a small number of times. The genes are TRBV6-5 and TRBJ1-1; the D gene is possibly TRBD1 (5 bases). Deletions cut 5 bases from V and 1 base from J, with 11 bases between. This CDR3 is built from 14 residues. From germline, CDR1 is MNHEY and CDR2 SVGAGI. CDR3: CASSVGGPNTEAFF. The CDR3 region has the DNA TGTGCCAGCAGTGTCGGGGGACCGAACACTGAAGCTTTCTTT.

The CDR3 DNA is TGTGCCAGCGGGGTAGCGGGGGAGCAGTACTTC. Amino acids: CASGVAGEQYF. The V call is TRBV2, the J call TRBJ2-7; TRBD2 aligns across 8 bases. V trimming: 8 bases; J trimming: 7 bases; junction bases outside the gene matches: 4. The CDR3 spans 11 residues. Germline values: CDR1 SNHLY, CDR2 FYNNEI.